The 17 T cell receptor beta chains reported below all come from one sample, sequenced in a study of T cell responses to AZD1222 COVID-19 vaccine. The assay was immunoSEQ multiplex PCR, and TCRdb's table has in-frame clones only and misses some. The repertoire holds more than 95,000 clones, with around 87% as singletons. The sequencing used peripheral blood, collected on day 0 of AZD1222 vaccination. All receptors derive from an adult in good health.

The V call is TRBV7-2, the J call TRBJ1-2; no clear D gene. Germline CDR1 SGHTA, CDR2 FQGNSA. The V end lost 5 bases, the J end lost 0 bases, and 13 bases lay between the germline ends. The CDR3 consists of 15 residues. CDR3 in DNA: TGTGCCAGCAGCCCCCACCGCGGAGCTAACTATGGCTACACCTTC. It codes for CASSPHRGANYGYTF.

The table lists this clone with a few counts. The rearrangement uses TRBV19 and TRBJ1-2, with TRBD1 identical over 8 bases. V lost 0 bases and J lost 8; bases outside the gene matches: 8. Germline loops: CDR1 LNHDA, CDR2 SQIVND (reference sequence). This CDR3 region has 15 residues. CDR3 DNA sequence: TGTGCCAGTAGTATAGACGTCTCCGGGACAGGCGGCTACACCTTC. This translates into CASSIDVSGTGGYTF.

The chain links TRBV7-3 to TRBJ1-2; D uncertain. Trimming stripped 5 bases from V and 1 base from J, with 8 bases between. The CDR3 covers 13 residues. CDR1 is SGHTA and CDR2 is FQGTGA in the germline V gene. The CDR3 protein is CASSPSGNYGYTF. For the CDR3, the DNA is TGTGCCAGCAGCCCCAGCGGTAACTATGGCTACACCTTC.

The chain uses TRBV6-1 and TRBJ1-1; 7 nucleotides match TRBD1. V shed 2 bases, J shed 6 bases, and the junction held 3 bases outside the gene matches. The CDR3 extends over 13 amino acids. Germline V gene lookup returns CDR1 MNHNS and CDR2 SASEGT. Here the CDR3 reads CASSENRGSEAFF. The CDR3 DNA sequence: TGTGCCAGCAGTGAAAACAGGGGCTCTGAAGCTTTCTTT.

This clone occurred once. J is TRBJ2-7 and V is TRBV7-8; 10 positions agree with TRBD2. The V gene end was trimmed by 1 base and the J gene end by 5 bases; junction bases not matched to a gene: 5. The CDR3 contains 15 residues. In germline, CDR1 is SGHVS, CDR2 FQNEAQ. As DNA, the CDR3 is TGTGCCAGCAGCTTAGTTCCTAGCGGGAGCAACGAGCAGTACTTC. Amino acids: CASSLVPSGSNEQYF. Variable domain in full (rest from reference TRBV7-8 and TRBJ2-7): GAGVSQSPRYKVAKRGQDVALRCDPISGHVSLFWYQQALGQGPEFLTYFQNEAQLDKSGLPSDRFFAERPEGSVSTLKIQRTQQEDSAVYLCASSLVPSGSNEQYFGPGTRLTVT.

This rearrangement joins TRBV18 to TRBJ2-5; 9 bases map to TRBD1. CDR3 length: 14 amino acids. Germline CDR1 and CDR2: KGHSH and LQKENI. Losses at the gene ends were 6 bases for V and 5 bases for J; bases not matched to a gene: 7. The CDR3 DNA follows: TGTGCCAGCTCTACCACAGGGGGCACGGAGACCCAGTACTTC. Translation gives CASSTTGGTETQYF.

This clone has only a few counts. The chain couples TRBV19 to TRBJ1-2; 10 bases line up with TRBD1. This CDR3 is built from 21 residues. V trimming: 4 bases; J trimming: 4 bases; junction bases outside the gene matches: 24. CDR1 and CDR2 (germline): LNHDA, SQIVND (reference sequence). CDR3 bases: TGTGCCAGTAGTACGCGGATTTCTCGACAGGGGGCTAATTTTTATATCTATGGCTACACCTTC. Its translation: CASSTRISRQGANFYIYGYTF.

The chain joins TRBV7-2 to TRBJ2-7; D is ambiguous. Trimming took 0 bases from V and 4 from J, leaving 7 bases between them. CDR1 and CDR2 (germline): SGHTA, FQGNSA. The CDR3 extends over 13 amino acids. CDR3 residues: CASSLAWQYEQYF. CDR3 nucleotides: TGTGCCAGCAGCTTAGCGTGGCAGTACGAGCAGTACTTC.

V and J are TRBV18 and TRBJ2-3; 7 bases align to TRBD1. This CDR3 region has 15 residues. Germline-derived CDR1 and CDR2 are KGHSH and LQKENI. After removal of 2 bases from V and 2 bases from J, the junction contained 4 bases not matched to a gene. In DNA, the CDR3 is TGTGCCAGCTCACCATGGGACAGTACCACAGATACGCAGTATTTT. It encodes CASSPWDSTTDTQYF. Supplemented by reference TRBV18 and TRBJ2-3, the full variable domain reads NAGVMQNPRHLVRRRGQEARLRCSPMKGHSHVYWYRQLPEEGLKFMVYLQKENIIDESGMPKERFSAEFPKEGPSILRIQQVVRGDSAAYFCASSPWDSTTDTQYFGPGTRLTVL.

The rearrangement uses TRBV7-2 and TRBJ1-4; 7 bases fit TRBD1. CDR1 is SGHTA and CDR2 is FQGNSA in the germline V gene. After removal of 5 bases from V and 3 bases from J, the junction contained 6 bases not matched to a gene. This CDR3 comprises 15 residues. CDR3 in amino acids: CASSPDGTANEKLFF. In DNA form, the CDR3 reads TGTGCCAGCAGCCCAGACGGGACAGCTAATGAAAAACTGTTTTTT.

The rearrangement links TRBV3-1 (or the pseudogene TRBV3-2) to TRBJ2-1; 8 bases line up with TRBD2. Germline loops: CDR1 LGHDT, CDR2 YNNKEL (reference sequence). The ends lost 1 base at V and 2 bases at J; junction bases unmatched: 1. CDR3 length equals 15 residues. Written as DNA, the CDR3 is TGTGCCAGCAGCCAAGGAGCGGGGGCCTACAATGAGCAGTTCTTC. Its protein is CASSQGAGAYNEQFF.

J is TRBJ2-7 and V is TRBV13, with TRBD1 identical over 9 bases. Germline V gene lookup returns CDR1 PRHDT and CDR2 FYEKMQ (reference sequence). This CDR3 has 15 residues. V lost 5 bases to trimming and J lost 7 bases; unmatched junction nucleotides: 12. The CDR3 DNA follows: TGTGCCAGCAGCCCCCCCGGGACAGGGAGAGGAGAGCAGTACTTC. It codes for CASSPPGTGRGEQYF.

V and J are TRBV5-1 and TRBJ1-4; TRBD1 matches at 7 bases. This CDR3 has 13 amino acids. CDR1 SGHRS and CDR2 YFSETQ come from the germline V gene. Trimming took 3 bases from V and 6 from J; bases not matched to a gene: 2. CDR3 residues: CASSSGTDEKLFF. DNA of the CDR3: TGCGCCAGCAGCTCTGGGACAGATGAAAAACTGTTTTTT.

The chain carries TRBV11-2 and TRBJ1-1; D is unresolved. V shed 5 bases and J shed 5 bases, with 18 bases lying between them. This CDR3 has 15 amino acids. CDR1 is SGHAT, CDR2 FQNNGV, per germline. The CDR3 nucleotides read TGTGCCAGCAGCCGGACGGGCCCGACGGTGACTGAAGCTTTCTTT. Protein: CASSRTGPTVTEAFF.

The chain combines TRBV19 with TRBJ2-1, with 15 bases aligning to TRBD2. Germline lookup yields CDR1 LNHDA and CDR2 SQIVND (reference sequence). The CDR3 length is 19 residues. J gave up 4 bases and V 3 bases, and 10 bases lay outside the gene matches. The CDR3 region has the DNA TGTGCCAGTAGTATGTGGACTAGCGGGGGGGTATACAGATACAATGAGCAGTTCTTC. As protein: CASSMWTSGGVYRYNEQFF.

The chain is built from TRBV12-3 or TRBV12-4 and TRBJ1-6, with 9 positions matching TRBD1. Trimming cost V 3 bases and J 17 bases; bases outside gene matches: 2. This CDR3 spans 11 amino acids. The CDR3 protein is CASSLGQGIHF. Written as DNA, the CDR3 is TGTGCCAGCAGTTTGGGACAGGGCATCCACTTT.

The table lists this clone with a few counts. The chain joins TRBV18 to TRBJ2-5; 8 nucleotides agree with TRBD2. Germline V gene lookup returns CDR1 KGHSH and CDR2 LQKENI. The J segment lost 0 bases and the V segment lost 4 bases, leaving 7 bases of the junction unmatched. The CDR3 has 16 amino acids. This chain's CDR3 is CASSRGVSGDQETQYF. The CDR3 nucleotides read TGTGCCAGCTCACGAGGGGTTAGCGGGGACCAAGAGACCCAGTACTTC.